This section outlines one TCR beta chain sequence together with its context. The antigen remains unidentified. The sample belongs to a study of CD8 T cells in Susac syndrome. Points from the study as a whole: The study's TCR sequencing and HLA analysis drew on a certain number of individuals. That number was acknowledged as relatively small.

The RNA, roughly 0.5 to 1 ug, was put through reverse transcription using random hexamers. An immunoSEQ multiplex PCR generated amplified TCR beta CDR3 products spanning 54 Vbeta and 13 Jbeta. TCRdb processed the immunoSEQ multiplex PCR reads anew with MiXCR; each CDR3 protein has one entry. This table holds some 100,000 distinct CDR3 sequences, 85% to 95% found once. This CDR3 is 18 amino acids long. Germline trimming cut 0 bases from V and 6 bases from J; bases unmatched to any gene: 11. From germline, CDR1 is LGHNA and CDR2 YSLEER. TCR beta sequences were obtained from blood CD8+ and CD4+ T cells. While CD8+ and CD4+ T cells were isolated negatively, TEMRA cells were enriched by FACS.

The chain couples TRBV4-3 to TRBJ2-3; TRBD2 matches 11 bases. This sequence originates from a human donor with multiple sclerosis. The sample taken for sequencing was CD4+ T cells from PBMCs. CDR3: CASSQEPPGLAGVDTQYF. DNA of the CDR3: TGCGCCAGCAGCCAAGAACCCCCTGGACTAGCGGGTGTTGATACGCAGTATTTT.